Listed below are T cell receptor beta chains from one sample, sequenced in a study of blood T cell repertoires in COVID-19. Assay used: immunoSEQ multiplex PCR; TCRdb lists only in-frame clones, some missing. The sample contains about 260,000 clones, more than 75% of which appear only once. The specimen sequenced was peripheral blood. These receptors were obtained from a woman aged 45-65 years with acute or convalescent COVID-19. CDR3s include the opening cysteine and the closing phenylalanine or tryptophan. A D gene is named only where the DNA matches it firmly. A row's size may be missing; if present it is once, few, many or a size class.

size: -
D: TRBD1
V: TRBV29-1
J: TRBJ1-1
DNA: TGCAGCGTTGACCGGGACAGGGGATCTGAAGCTTTCTTT
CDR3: CSVDRDRGSEAFF

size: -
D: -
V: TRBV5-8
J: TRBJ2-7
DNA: TGTGCCAGCAGCTTGGGCCGGGGGATCCACGAGCAGTACTTC
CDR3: CASSLGRGIHEQYF

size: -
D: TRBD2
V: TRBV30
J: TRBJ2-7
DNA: TGTGCCTGGAAGGCTAGCGGGACGGACGAGCAGTACTTC
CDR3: CAWKASGTDEQYF

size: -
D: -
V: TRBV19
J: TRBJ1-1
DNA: TGTGCCAGTAGTATTTCGGTGAACACTGAAGCTTTCTTT
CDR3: CASSISVNTEAFF

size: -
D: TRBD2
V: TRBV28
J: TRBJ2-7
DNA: TGTGCCAGCAGTCCGACTAGCCTGGGCGCCACCAAGTACTTC
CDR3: CASSPTSLGATKYF

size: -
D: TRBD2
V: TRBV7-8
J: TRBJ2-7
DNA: TGTGCCAGCAGCTCGAGACTAGCGGGAGTGCACGAGCAGTACTTC
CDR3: CASSSRLAGVHEQYF

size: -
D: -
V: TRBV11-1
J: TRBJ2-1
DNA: TGTGCCAGCAGCTTGTACACCTACAATGAGCAGTTCTTC
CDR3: CASSLYTYNEQFF

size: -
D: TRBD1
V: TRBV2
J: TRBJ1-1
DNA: TGTGCCAGCAGTGAAGGAGGGGGCAGGGCTGAAGCTTTCTTT
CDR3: CASSEGGGRAEAFF

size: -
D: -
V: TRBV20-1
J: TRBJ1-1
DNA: TGCAGTGCTAGAGGCCCTAACTTT
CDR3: CSARGPNF

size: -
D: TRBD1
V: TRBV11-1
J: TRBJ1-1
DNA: TGTGCCAGCAGCGCCCGCGACAGGGCTGCGAACACTGAAGCTTTCTTT
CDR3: CASSARDRAANTEAFF

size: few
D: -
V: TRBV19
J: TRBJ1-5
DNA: TGTGCCAGTAGTATTTTAGACAATAGCAATCAGCCCCAGCATTTT
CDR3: CASSILDNSNQPQHF

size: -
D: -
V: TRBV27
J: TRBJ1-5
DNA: TGTGCCAGCAGCGATTTGCGGTTCAGCGGCAATCAGCCCCAGCATTTT
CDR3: CASSDLRFSGNQPQHF

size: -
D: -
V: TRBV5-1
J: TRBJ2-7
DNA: TGCGCCAGCAGCGTTCAGGTGAGCTCCTACGAGCAGTACTTC
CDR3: CASSVQVSSYEQYF

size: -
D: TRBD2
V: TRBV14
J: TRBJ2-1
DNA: TGTGCCAGCAGCCATACTAGCGGGATGAGCTCCTACAATGAGCAGTTCTTC
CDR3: CASSHTSGMSSYNEQFF

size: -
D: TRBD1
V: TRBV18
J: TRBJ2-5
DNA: TGTGCCAGCTCAAGACAGGGACCGGAGACCCAGTACTTC
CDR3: CASSRQGPETQYF

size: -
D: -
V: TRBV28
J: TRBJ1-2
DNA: TGTGCCAGCAGTTTACAGGCAGGGCCCGGCTACACCTTC
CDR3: CASSLQAGPGYTF

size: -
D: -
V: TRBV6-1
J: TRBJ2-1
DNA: TGTGCCAGCAGTGAACACAGGGACAATGAGCAGTTCTTC
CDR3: CASSEHRDNEQFF

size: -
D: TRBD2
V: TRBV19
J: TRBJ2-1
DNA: TGTGCCAGTAGTTTACGACTAGCGGGACCCTACAATGAGCAGTTCTTC
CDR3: CASSLRLAGPYNEQFF

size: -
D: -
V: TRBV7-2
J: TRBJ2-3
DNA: TGTGCCAGCAGCCTGGGCCAAGTTAGCACAGATACGCAGTATTTT
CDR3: CASSLGQVSTDTQYF

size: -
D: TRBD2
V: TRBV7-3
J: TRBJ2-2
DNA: TGTGCCAGCAGCTCAGTAGCGGGAGCATCGAACACCGGGGAGCTGTTTTTT
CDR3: CASSSVAGASNTGELFF

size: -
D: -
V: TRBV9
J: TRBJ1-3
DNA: TGTGCCAGCAGCGTAGATGCAGGGGCTGGAAACACCATATATTTT
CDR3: CASSVDAGAGNTIYF

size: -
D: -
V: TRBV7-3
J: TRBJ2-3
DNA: TGTGCCAGCAGCTTTTCAGGAGGCCGCGCAGATACGCAGTATTTT
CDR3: CASSFSGGRADTQYF

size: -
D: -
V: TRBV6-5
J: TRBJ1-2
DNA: TGTGCCAGCACCCGGGGAGGGGAGACCTATGGCTACACCTTC
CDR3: CASTRGGETYGYTF

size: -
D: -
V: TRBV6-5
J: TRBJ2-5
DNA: TGTGCCAGCAGTTATATGAGGGGGTTAAAAGAGACCCAGTACTTC
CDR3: CASSYMRGLKETQYF

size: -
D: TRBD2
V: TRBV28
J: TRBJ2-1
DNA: TGTGCCAGCAGTTTCTTGGCGGGAGGTGGCAATGAGCAGTTCTTC
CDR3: CASSFLAGGGNEQFF

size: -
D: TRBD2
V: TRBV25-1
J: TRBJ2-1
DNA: TGTGCCAGCAGTGAATGGAGCGGGGGGAACAATGAGCAGTTCTTC
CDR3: CASSEWSGGNNEQFF

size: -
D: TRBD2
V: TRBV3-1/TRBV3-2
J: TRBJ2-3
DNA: TGTGCCAGCAGCCAACCATTAGCGGGAGTAACAGATACGCAGTATTTT
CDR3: CASSQPLAGVTDTQYF

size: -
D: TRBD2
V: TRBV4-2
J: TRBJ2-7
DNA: TGTGCCAGCAGCCAAACGGGGACTAGCGTTAACCACGAGCAGTACTTC
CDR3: CASSQTGTSVNHEQYF

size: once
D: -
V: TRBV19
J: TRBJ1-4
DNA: TGTGCCAGTAGTCCCCGTGGGCAGTCCTTTGCAACTAATGAAAAACTGTTTTTT
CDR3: CASSPRGQSFATNEKLFF

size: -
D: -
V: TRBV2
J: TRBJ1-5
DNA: TGTGCCAGCATTGATACGGGACAAGGGCAGCCCCAGCATTTT
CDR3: CASIDTGQGQPQHF

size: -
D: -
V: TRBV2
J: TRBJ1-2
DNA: TGTGCCAGCAGTAGGTATGGCGGTGGCTCATATGGCTACACCTTC
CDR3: CASSRYGGGSYGYTF

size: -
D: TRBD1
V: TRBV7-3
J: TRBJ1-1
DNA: TGTGCCAGCAGCTCATCCACGACAGGGGGCAGGGCTTTCTTT
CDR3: CASSSSTTGGRAFF

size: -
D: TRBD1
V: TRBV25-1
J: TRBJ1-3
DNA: TGTGCCAGCAGTGGGGATTGGACAGGGGAAAGCTCTGGAAACACCATATATTTT
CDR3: CASSGDWTGESSGNTIYF

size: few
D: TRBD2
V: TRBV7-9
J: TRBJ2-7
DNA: TGTGCCAGCAGCGACGCCGGGGGGATCTACGAGCAGTACTTC
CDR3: CASSDAGGIYEQYF

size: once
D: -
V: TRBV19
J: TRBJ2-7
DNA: TGTGCCAGTAGTACCTTCTTTCAGGGGCTATGGGACGAGCAGTACTTC
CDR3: CASSTFFQGLWDEQYF

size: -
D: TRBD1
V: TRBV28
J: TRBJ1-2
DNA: TGTGCCAGCAGTTTATGGTTGGGACAGCCTCACTATGGCTACACCTTC
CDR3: CASSLWLGQPHYGYTF

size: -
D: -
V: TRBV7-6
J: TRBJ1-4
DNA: TGTGCCAGCAGCCTGAGGACAGCTGCAACTAATGAAAAACTGTTTTTT
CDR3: CASSLRTAATNEKLFF